A single sample gave rise to the 2 T cell receptor beta chains below, sequenced in a study of blood T cell repertoires in COVID-19. Sequenced by immunoSEQ multiplex PCR; TCRdb stores in-frame clones only, minus some. This table holds about 400,000 clones, around nine tenths found once. Sample: PBMCs or T cells enriched from blood (not recorded which). These receptors all come from a woman aged 25 to 39 who had recovered from COVID-19.

The chain carries TRBV10-3 and TRBJ1-2; tentatively, D is TRBD1 (6 bases). CDR1 ENHRY and CDR2 SYGVKD come from the germline V gene. Trimming cost V 6 bases and J 5 bases, with 10 bases left between them. This CDR3 region has 12 residues. This CDR3 is CAIRQGEYGYTF. CDR3 DNA sequence: TGTGCCATCAGACAGGGCGAGTATGGCTACACCTTC.

The chain employs TRBV19 and TRBJ1-2; possibly TRBD1 for D (5 bases). The CDR3 loop spans 14 amino acids. V shed 6 bases and J shed 5 bases, with 16 bases lying between them. CDR1 is LNHDA, CDR2 SQIVND, per germline (reference sequence). DNA for the CDR3: TGTGCCAGTAGCGTGACAGCCTCGCTTTATGGCTACACCTTC. Protein product: CASSVTASLYGYTF.